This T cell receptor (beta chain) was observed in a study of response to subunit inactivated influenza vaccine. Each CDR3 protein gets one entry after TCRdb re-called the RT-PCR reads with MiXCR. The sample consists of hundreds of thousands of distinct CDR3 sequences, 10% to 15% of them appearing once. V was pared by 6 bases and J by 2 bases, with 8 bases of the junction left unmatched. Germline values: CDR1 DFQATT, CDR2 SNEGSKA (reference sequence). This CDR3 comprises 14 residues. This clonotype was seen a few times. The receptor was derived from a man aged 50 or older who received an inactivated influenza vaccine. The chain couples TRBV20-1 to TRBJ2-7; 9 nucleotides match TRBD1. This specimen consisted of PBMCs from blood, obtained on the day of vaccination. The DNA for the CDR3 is TGCAGTGCCTCGCAGGGGACAGGGCCCTACGAGCAGTACTTC. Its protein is CSASQGTGPYEQYF.